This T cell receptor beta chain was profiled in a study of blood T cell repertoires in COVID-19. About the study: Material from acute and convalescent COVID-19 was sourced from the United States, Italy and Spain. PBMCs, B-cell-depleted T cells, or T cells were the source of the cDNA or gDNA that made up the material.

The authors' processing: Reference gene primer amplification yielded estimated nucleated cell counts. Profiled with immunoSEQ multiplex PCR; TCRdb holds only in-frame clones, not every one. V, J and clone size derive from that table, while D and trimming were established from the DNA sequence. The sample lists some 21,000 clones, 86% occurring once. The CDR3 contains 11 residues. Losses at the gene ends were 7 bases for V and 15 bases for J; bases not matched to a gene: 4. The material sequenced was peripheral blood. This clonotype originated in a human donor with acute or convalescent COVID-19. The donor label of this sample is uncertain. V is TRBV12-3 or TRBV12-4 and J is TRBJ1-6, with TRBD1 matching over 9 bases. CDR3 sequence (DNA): TGTGCCAGCACCGCGGACAGGGGCCTCCACTTT. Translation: CASTADRGLHF.